This T cell receptor beta chain originates from a study of T-cell reconstitution after alpha-beta-depleted transplantation in children. Study-level results: Surviving thymic progenitors and recipient T cells were the source of high TCRbeta diversity at day 60 in some patients. A year post-transplant, T-cell counts and diversity derived mostly from newly produced T cells.

Comment on this clonotype: Its antigen remains unidentified.

The authors prepared the TCRbeta library with unique molecular identifiers. TCRdb ran MiXCR on the PCR reads and lists one entry per CDR3 protein. The table records some 450,000 distinct CDR3 sequences, over 40% of them present only once. CDR3 size: 14 residues. Trimming took 1 base from V and 4 from J, leaving 11 bases between them. Germline values: CDR1 DFQATT, CDR2 SNEGSKA (reference sequence). The sequences come from PBMCs, collected before TCRalphabeta/CD19-depleted stem cell transplant. The source of this sequence is a girl aged 2 to 9 with aplastic anemia, due to receive a stem cell transplant. The chain uses TRBV20-1 and TRBJ2-1; possibly TRBD2 for D (6 bases). Here the CDR3 DNA reads TGCAGTGCTAGAGGAGGGGACTCATACAATGAGCAGTTCTTC. This translates into CSARGGDSYNEQFF.